The 6 T cell receptor beta chains below were found in one sample sequenced in a study of T cells in tuberculosis. Time point given: new active TB diagnosis, blood taken before or within 7 days of starting treatment. Assay: immunoSEQ multiplex PCR; the TCRdb copy retains only in-frame clones and omits some. The sample lists 20,000 to 25,000 clones, around 82% seen once, with 14% to 15% in the top ten. The source material was PBMCs, sampled at tuberculosis diagnosis. Every receptor here comes from an adult with tuberculosis.

This rearrangement joins TRBV4-3 to TRBJ2-3; TRBD1 aligns across 9 bases. The germline CDR1 and CDR2 sequences are LGHNA and YSLEER. The V segment lost 0 bases and the J segment 3 bases; nucleotides outside the gene matches: 4. This CDR3 has 16 amino acids. The CDR3 DNA reads as TGCGCCAGCAGCCAAGATCAAGGACAGGGGACAGATACGCAGTATTTT. As protein: CASSQDQGQGTDTQYF.

The V and J genes are TRBV7-9 and TRBJ1-5; D is ambiguous. The CDR3 is 14 residues long. The germline V and J ends were trimmed by 1 base and 1 base, with 5 bases remaining between them. The germline V gene encodes CDR1 SEHNR and CDR2 FQNEAQ (reference sequence). The chain's CDR3 is CASSLDLSNQPQHF. The CDR3 nucleotides are TGTGCCAGCAGCTTAGATCTCAGCAATCAGCCCCAGCATTTT. Together with reference TRBV7-9 and TRBJ1-5, the CDR3 gives the full variable domain: DTGVSQNPRHKITKRGQNVTFRCDPISEHNRLYWYRQTLGQGPEFLTYFQNEAQLEKSRLLSDRFSAERPKGSFSTLEIQRTEQGDSAMYLCASSLDLSNQPQHFGDGTRLSIL.

V is TRBV9 and J is TRBJ2-5, with D possibly being TRBD2 (6 bases). Germline-derived CDR1 and CDR2 are SGDLS and YYNGEE. The CDR3 is 14 amino acids. Trimming took off 0 bases at V and 5 bases at J, with 11 bases between the two ends. The CDR3 DNA follows: TGTGCCAGCAGCGTAGATGGAGGGAAGGAGACCCAGTACTTC. Amino acid sequence: CASSVDGGKETQYF.

This clone was found once. The rearrangement joins TRBV7-6 to TRBJ1-2; 7 nucleotides match TRBD1. Trimming cost V 5 bases and J 4 bases; bases outside gene matches: 7. This CDR3 is 14 amino acids long. Germline CDR1 SGHVS, CDR2 FNYEAQ. CDR3 sequence: CASSESRGAYGYTF. The CDR3 DNA reads as TGTGCCAGCAGCGAAAGCAGGGGGGCCTATGGCTACACCTTC.

The chain has TRBV29-1 and TRBJ1-4; D is perhaps TRBD1 (6 bases). V dropped 6 bases and J dropped 6 bases, with 14 bases sitting between them. The CDR3 has 13 residues. Germline V gives CDR1 SQVTM, CDR2 ANQGSEA. CDR3: CSVNPRQDEKLFF. The CDR3 nucleotides are TGCAGCGTGAACCCTCGACAGGATGAAAAACTGTTTTTT.

The V and J genes are TRBV19 and TRBJ1-2, with unresolved D. Per the germline V gene, CDR1 is LNHDA and CDR2 is SQIVND (reference sequence). V was shortened by 7 bases and J by 4 bases, with 22 bases between the two germline ends. CDR3 length: 16 residues. The CDR3 loop is CASTLLGATSGYGYTF. As DNA, the CDR3 is TGTGCCAGTACCCTCCTGGGAGCTACCTCTGGCTATGGCTACACCTTC.